This T cell receptor beta chain comes out of a study of blood T cell repertoires in COVID-19. Study summary: PBMCs, B-cell-depleted T cells, or T cells provided the cDNA or gDNA that made up the material.

This CDR3 is 15 amino acids long. Germline trimming cut 5 bases from V and 5 bases from J; bases unmatched to any gene: 9. CDR1 is MRHNA, CDR2 SNTAGT, per germline. Original processing notes: Cell counts per sample came from amplifying reference gene primers. Using immunoSEQ multiplex PCR, the repertoire was profiled, and TCRdb retains in-frame clones only, with some absent. The D gene and trimming were derived from the DNA, and the V and J assignments and clone size from that table. The data hold some 210,000 clones, with 84% observed a single time. This receptor was obtained from a woman in her fifties or sixties with active or convalescent COVID-19. The rearrangement links TRBV6-4 to TRBJ2-5, with TRBD1 identical over 9 bases. Material: peripheral blood. The CDR3 reads CASSNRDRASETQYF. The CDR3 bases are TGTGCCAGCAGTAACCGGGACAGGGCTTCGGAGACCCAGTACTTC.